This paragraph reports one T cell receptor beta chain. Germline loops: CDR1 MDHEN, CDR2 SYDVKM. The ends were cut back, 6 bases at V and 0 bases at J, with 9 bases in the middle. This CDR3 contains 14 residues. The assay was run at deep level. Generated by immunoSEQ multiplex PCR, the TCRdb table keeps only in-frame clones and is missing some. The sample has 2 million to 2.5 million clones; 85% to 95% are singletons. The sample originates from a study of shared clonotypes between healthy human individuals. The sequence was obtained from a man younger than 35 in good health. Some clones in this sample may be carry-over from other donors' samples. The sequenced sample consisted of naive CD4+ T cells from PBMCs. Subset indicated: CD45RA+ positively selected. The J gene is TRBJ1-3, the V gene TRBV28; perhaps TRBD1 as D (6 bases). CDR3 sequence: CASRDRSSGNTIYF. For the CDR3, the DNA is TGTGCCAGCAGAGACAGGAGCTCTGGAAACACCATATATTTT.